The 3 T cell receptor beta chains reported below all come from one sample, sequenced in a study of shared clonotypes between healthy human individuals. The assay was immunoSEQ multiplex PCR, and TCRdb's table has in-frame clones only and misses some. The sample has under 2.5 million clones; 80% to 95% are singletons. The sample was naive CD4+ T cells from PBMCs. The subset is: CD45RA+ positively selected. These receptors were obtained from a man aged 18 to 29 in good health. Some clones in this sample may be carry-over from other donors' samples.

CDR3 sequence (DNA): TGTGCCAGCAGCCAGAGGGACAGTCCCCCGCAAAACATTCAGTACTTC. It translates to CASSQRDSPPQNIQYF. The J gene is TRBJ2-4, the V gene TRBV7-2, with TRBD1 matching over 7 bases. This CDR3 has 16 residues. Per the germline V gene, CDR1 is SGHTA and CDR2 is FQGNSA. After removal of 5 bases from V and 5 bases from J, the junction contained 12 bases not matched to a gene.

The genes are TRBV7-3 and TRBJ2-7, with TRBD2 matching 13 bases. The CDR3 runs to 15 residues. The V segment lost 5 bases and the J segment 3 bases; nucleotides outside the gene matches: 4. CDR1 and CDR2 from the germline V gene are SGHTA and FQGTGA. CDR3 DNA: TGTGCCAGCAGCCCTGGACTAGCGGGAGTCTACGAGCAGTACTTC. Its translation: CASSPGLAGVYEQYF.

The CDR3 loop is CASSQDGSGSGKNIQYF. The CDR3 bases are TGCGCCAGCAGCCAAGATGGTAGCGGGAGTGGCAAAAACATTCAGTACTTC. The V and J genes are TRBV4-1 and TRBJ2-4, with 9 bases fitting TRBD2. CDR1 and CDR2 from the germline V gene are MGHRA and YSYEKL. This CDR3 spans 17 amino acids. V was clipped by 0 bases and J by 3 bases; unmatched bases: 6.